This TCR beta chain was identified during a study of beta chain features in type 1 diabetes. Findings and caveats of the study: The study found moderately but significantly shorter TCRB CDR3s in all four CD4+ subsets of Type 1 diabetes patients.

The CDR3 spans 14 residues. V lost 2 bases, J lost 5 bases, and 12 bases lay in between. Germline V lookup: CDR1 MGHRA, CDR2 YSYEKL. What was sequenced were expressed TCRB transcripts, since all of the isolated RNA had been reverse transcribed. The assay was immunoSEQ multiplex PCR, and TCRdb's table has in-frame clones only and misses some. The table includes 300,000 to 450,000 clones, around 12% detected once. This clone was counted only a few times. Its antigen is unknown. This receptor was taken from a woman aged 18-30 years with type 1 diabetes. The rearrangement links TRBV4-1 to TRBJ2-5; possibly TRBD1 for D (5 bases). The sample was naive CD4+ T cells from blood. The CDR3, as DNA: TGCGCCAGCAGCCAACCAGGGCGCCCGGAGACCCAGTACTTC. Protein sequence: CASSQPGRPETQYF.